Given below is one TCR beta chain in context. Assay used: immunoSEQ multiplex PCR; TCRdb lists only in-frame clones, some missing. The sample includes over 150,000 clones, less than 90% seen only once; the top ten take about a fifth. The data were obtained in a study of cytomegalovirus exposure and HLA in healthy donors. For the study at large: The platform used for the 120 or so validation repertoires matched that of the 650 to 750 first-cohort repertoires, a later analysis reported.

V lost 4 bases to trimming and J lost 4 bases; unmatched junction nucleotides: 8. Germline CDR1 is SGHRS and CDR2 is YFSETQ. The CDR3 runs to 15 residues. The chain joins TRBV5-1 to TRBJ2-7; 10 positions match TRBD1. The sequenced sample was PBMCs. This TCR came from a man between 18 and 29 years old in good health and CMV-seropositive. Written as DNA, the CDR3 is TGCGCCAGCAGCCGGACGACAGGGGGCACTTACGAGCAGTACTTC. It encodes CASSRTTGGTYEQYF.